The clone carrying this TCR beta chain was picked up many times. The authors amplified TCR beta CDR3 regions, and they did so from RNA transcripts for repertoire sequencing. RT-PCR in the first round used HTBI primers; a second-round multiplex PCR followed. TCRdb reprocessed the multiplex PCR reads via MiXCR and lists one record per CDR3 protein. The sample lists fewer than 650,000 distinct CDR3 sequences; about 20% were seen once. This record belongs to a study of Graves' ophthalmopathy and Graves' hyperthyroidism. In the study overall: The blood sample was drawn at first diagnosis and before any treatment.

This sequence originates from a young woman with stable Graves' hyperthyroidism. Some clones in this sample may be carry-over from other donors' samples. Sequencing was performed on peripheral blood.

The CDR3 here is CASKSWTGANVLTF. The CDR3 nucleotides are TGTGCCAGCAAGTCCTGGACGGGGGCCAACGTCCTGACTTTC. This rearrangement joins TRBV6-1 to TRBJ2-6; the D is unclear. Germline V lookup: CDR1 MNHNS, CDR2 SASEGT. V gave up 7 bases and J gave up 4 bases, with 11 bases separating them. The CDR3 has 14 amino acids.